This T cell receptor (beta chain) was found in a study of T cell responses to AZD1222 COVID-19 vaccine (dated by TCRdb to 2020 to 2023). About the study as a whole: AZD1222 recipients whose second dose came at about 4 weeks and those whose second dose came at about 12 weeks were combined into one group, since spike-specific TCR depth and breadth did not differ between the two schedules. TCR sequencing was performed for roughly 250 trial participants, of whom some 200 were given two doses of AZD1222 and approximately 25 were given two doses of MenACWY control vaccine. Enrollment into the trials was organized by age into subgroups of 18-55, 56-69 and 70-plus years, and those subgroups contained about 160, 30 and 59 TCR-sequenced participants, respectively. Summary of the overall study and its limitations: Participants were mostly white British and included more females than males, and it was suggested by the authors that clonal diversity may have been underestimated. Spike-specific TCR breadth and depth rose significantly after two AZD1222 doses compared with day 0 and with MenACWY recipients. The 56-69-year group was small, and its depth increase did not reach significance, likely because of low power. Epitopes outside the regions mutated in the B.1.351 and B.1.1.7 variants were reportedly recognized by nearly half of the unique spike-specific TCRs. Because no samples from the day 14 peak response were available, repertoires could be characterized only after the peak T cell response. Conclusions about previously exposed vaccinees were limited because only six AZD1222 recipients were SARS-CoV-2 seropositive at baseline. CD4 TCRs associated with the vaccine covered the entire spike protein, and the dominant responses were in regions 160-218 and 743-854.

Comments on this clone: Its antigen is still unknown. One base away there is no much larger clone; base qualities are not given.

The CDR3 regions of human TCRbeta chains were analyzed by immunosequencing. The study's processing was this. Repertoire TCRs were checked for matches against a reference library of SARS-CoV-2-specific TCRs that had been generated using the MIRA antigen-specificity platform. Breadth meant the fraction of unique TCRs that were SARS-CoV-2-associated, whereas depth meant the fraction of total T cells that were SARS-CoV-2-associated. Using the MIRA data, each spike-specific TCR was assigned both to the spike region to which the TCR was reactive and to a CD4 or CD8 class. Log10-transformed breadth and depth values were compared by one-way ANOVA with Sidak's multiple comparisons tests. TCRdb carries this immuneACCESS record with in-frame sequences only. Its versions omit some clonotypes, under half of them owing to an unresolved V gene in the studies checked, with the rest unexplained. V, J and clone size reflect that table, while D and trimming were determined from the DNA. For this sample the table gives under 150,000 clones, of which roughly 88% were detected only once. The leading ten clones occupy approximately 3.5% of the sample.

Between the V and J ends, shortened by 4 bases and 2 bases respectively, the junction contains 12 bases. The germline V gene encodes CDR1 MNHEY and CDR2 SVGEGT. The CDR3 starts with the cysteine, ends with the phenylalanine, and has 15 residues. The entry retains the CDR3 DNA only, 45 bases that are in frame from base 1. The time point label here, explained by the study, means: baseline before first vaccination. Samples from vaccinated people were obtained from the UK trials COV001 and COV002, which included a single-blind randomized controlled phase 2/3 trial of AZD1222 (ChAdOx1 nCoV-19) in healthy adults. For TCRbeta chain sequencing, PBMC samples from trial participants were taken at day 0 and at day 28 after the second dose.

This specimen consisted of peripheral blood, obtained on day 0 of AZD1222 vaccination. This sequence uses TRBV6-2 or TRBV6-3 and TRBJ1-5; D gene: possibly TRBD1, on 6 matching bases. The source is an adult in good health. Read as DNA, the sequence is TGTGCCAGCAGTTTTTGGAGACAGGGCAATCAGCCCCAGCATTTT. This is translated as CASSFWRQGNQPQHF.